Listed below are T cell receptor beta chains from one sample, sequenced in a study of regulatory T cells in long-lasting Graves disease. TCRdb itself ran the multiplex PCR reads through MiXCR, one entry per CDR3 protein. The table records 450,000 to 650,000 distinct CDR3 sequences, about 15% of them present only once. This same sample was also part of a study on T cells in Graves' hyperthyroidism and ophthalmopathy.

The sample consisted of peripheral blood mononuclear cells (PBMCs), taken at new diagnosis, from a patient treated with antithyroid drugs. These receptors all stem from a woman aged 35-65 years with Graves disease. The CDR3 runs from the conserved cysteine through the conserved F or W.

v_call	cdr3_aa
TRBV7-9	CASSSPGGGYTEAFF
TRBV3-1	CASSQDMGITNEKLFF
TRBV15	CASLGGGQETQYF
TRBV30	CAWRRVSSYEQYF
TRBV2	CASRKRQVDSGNTIYF
TRBV7-9	CASSLRLGLAGNTDTQYF
TRBV12-3/TRBV12-4	CASSLQDRDYEQYF
TRBV5-1	CASSLGLAGNYNEQFF
TRBV20-1	CSARWVRETQYF
TRBV18	CASSNGGDTEAFF
TRBV5-1	CASSPGGGGAGQPQHF
TRBV5-4	CASSFLGGADGELFF
TRBV10-2	CASSEMSIYYGYTF